This T cell receptor beta chain was recorded in a study of CD8+CD57+ T cells in acquired aplastic anemia. Overall study results and limits: For CD8+ Simpson's diversity, patients and controls showed no significant difference.

Profiling that covered TCR beta VDJ and CDR3 relied on genomic DNA as its template. TCRdb reprocessed the reads with MiXCR, giving one entry per CDR3 protein. This table has 200,000 to 250,000 distinct CDR3 sequences, about 62% appearing once. CD8+CD57+ cell expansion had been shown by flow cytometry in patients chosen for sequencing. Looked up from germline, CDR1 is SGHRS and CDR2 is YFSETQ. V lost 0 bases, J lost 4 bases, and 7 bases lay in between. This CDR3 spans 14 amino acids. As to this clonotype: The antigen remains unidentified.

The chain links TRBV5-1 to TRBJ2-2; TRBD1 might be the D (5 bases). The clonotype originates from a human donor with aplastic anemia. Sequencing was done on a sample of sorted CD4+, CD8+, or CD8+CD57+ T cells (not recorded which) from PBMCs. CDR3 in amino acids: CASSLGQRTGELFF. CDR3 in DNA: TGCGCCAGCAGCTTGGGACAGCGCACCGGGGAGCTGTTTTTT.